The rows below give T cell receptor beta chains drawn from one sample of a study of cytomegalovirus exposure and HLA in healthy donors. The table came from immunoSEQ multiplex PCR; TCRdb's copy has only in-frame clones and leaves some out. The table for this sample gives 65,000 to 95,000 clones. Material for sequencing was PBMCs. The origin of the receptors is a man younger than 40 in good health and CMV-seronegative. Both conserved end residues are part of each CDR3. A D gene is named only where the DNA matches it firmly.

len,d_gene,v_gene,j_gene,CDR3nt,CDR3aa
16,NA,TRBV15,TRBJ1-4,TGTGCCACCAGTAAAATAATGACAGCCACTAATGAAAAACTGTTTTTT,CATSKIMTATNEKLFF
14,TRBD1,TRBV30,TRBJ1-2,TGTGCCTGGAAGACAGGGGGCGAATACTATGGCTACACCTTC,CAWKTGGEYYGYTF
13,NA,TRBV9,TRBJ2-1,TGTGCCAGCAGCCAATCCCCCGGAGATGAGCAGTTCTTC,CASSQSPGDEQFF
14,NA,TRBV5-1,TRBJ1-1,TGCGCCAGCAGCTTGGACAGGGCGTACACTGAAGCTTTCTTT,CASSLDRAYTEAFF
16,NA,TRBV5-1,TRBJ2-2,TGCGCCAGCACCAACGGGGAGCGGAGGACGACCGGGGAGCTGTTTTTT,CASTNGERRTTGELFF
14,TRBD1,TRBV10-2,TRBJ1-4,TGCGCCAGCAGTGAAAACAGGGGGTATGAAAAACTGTTTTTT,CASSENRGYEKLFF
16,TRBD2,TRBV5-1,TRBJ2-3,TGCGCCAGCAGCCTTCGGACTAGCGGGAGCTCAGATACGCAGTATTTT,CASSLRTSGSSDTQYF
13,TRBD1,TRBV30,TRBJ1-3,TGTGCCTGGAGTGGGGCAGGGGGCTACACCATATATTTT,CAWSGAGGYTIYF
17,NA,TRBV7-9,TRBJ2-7,TGTGCCAGCAGCCCCGGGGTAAGGGCGAGGGACTCCTACGAGCAGTACTTC,CASSPGVRARDSYEQYF
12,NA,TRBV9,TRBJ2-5,TGTGCCAGCAGACCTAAGGGGGAGACCCAGTACTTC,CASRPKGETQYF
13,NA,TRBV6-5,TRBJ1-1,TGTGCCAGCAGTTACTCGGCGGGGTCTGAAGCTTTCTTT,CASSYSAGSEAFF
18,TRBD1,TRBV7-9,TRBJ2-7,TGTGCCAGCAGCTTTTCCGGGACAGGGGTGACGGGGCTCTACGAGCAGTACTTC,CASSFSGTGVTGLYEQYF
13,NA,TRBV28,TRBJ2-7,TGTGCCAGCACCGTCGCGGCAGCAGGGGAGCAGTACTTC,CASTVAAAGEQYF
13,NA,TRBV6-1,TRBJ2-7,TGTGCCAGCAGTGAGGGCTACTCCTACGAGCAGTACTTC,CASSEGYSYEQYF
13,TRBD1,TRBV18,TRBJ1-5,TGTGCCAGCTCACCAGACAGGGAACAGCCCCAGCATTTT,CASSPDREQPQHF
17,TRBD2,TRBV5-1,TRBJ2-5,TGCGCCAGCAGCTTAGGTAGCGGGGACCACTCGGAAGAGACCCAGTACTTC,CASSLGSGDHSEETQYF
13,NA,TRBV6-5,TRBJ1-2,TGTGCCAGCAGTAAAGGACAGTCACATGGCTACACCTTC,CASSKGQSHGYTF
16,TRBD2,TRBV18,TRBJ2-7,TGTGCCAGCTCACCATTGGCTAGCGGGAGGTCCAACGAGCAGTACTTC,CASSPLASGRSNEQYF
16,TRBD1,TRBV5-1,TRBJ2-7,TGCGCCAGCAGCCAAGTTTCCAGGGGGCCGACAGACCAGCAGTACTTC,CASSQVSRGPTDQQYF
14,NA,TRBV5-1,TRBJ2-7,TGCGCCAGCAGCCCCAGGCAGGAAAATTACGAGCAGTACTTC,CASSPRQENYEQYF
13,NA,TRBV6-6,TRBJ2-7,TGTGCCAGCAGATCAGCGGTCGCCTACGAGCAGTACTTC,CASRSAVAYEQYF
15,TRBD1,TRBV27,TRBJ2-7,TGTGCCAGCAGTCTACGGGGACAGACGCGCCACGCTCAGTACTTC,CASSLRGQTRHAQYF
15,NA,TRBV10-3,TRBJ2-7,TGTGCCATCAGTGAGTCTGACTATTCTTCCTACGAGCAGTACTTC,CAISESDYSSYEQYF
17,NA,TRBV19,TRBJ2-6,TGTGCCAGTGTGGATCAGACTGAAAGCTCTGGGGCCAACGTCCTGACTTTC,CASVDQTESSGANVLTF
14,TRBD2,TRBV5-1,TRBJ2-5,TGCGCCAGCAGCTCGGGGGAGGGGCAAGAGACCCAGTACTTC,CASSSGEGQETQYF
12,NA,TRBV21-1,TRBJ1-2,TGTGCCAGCAGGCTTGACAGCTATGGCTACACCTTC,CASRLDSYGYTF
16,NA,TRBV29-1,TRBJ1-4,TGCAGCGTTGGGGGGGAGGGGGGCCTCGTCCCCGAAAAACTGTTTTTT,CSVGGEGGLVPEKLFF
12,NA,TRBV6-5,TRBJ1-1,TGTGCCAGCAGTTCCCGGTCCGGGTATTCTTTCTTT,CASSSRSGYSFF
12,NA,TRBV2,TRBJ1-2,TGTGCCAGCCTAACCAGGGTCTATGGCTACACCTTC,CASLTRVYGYTF
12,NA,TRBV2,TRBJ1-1,TGTGCCAGCAGTCCACAGGGATCTGAAGCTTTCTTT,CASSPQGSEAFF
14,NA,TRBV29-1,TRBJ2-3,TGCAGCGTTGTTATGGGAACGGGAACAGATACGCAGTATTTT,CSVVMGTGTDTQYF
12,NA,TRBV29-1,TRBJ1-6,TGCAGCGCGGAGGGGAGAGAATCACCCCTCCACTTT,CSAEGRESPLHF
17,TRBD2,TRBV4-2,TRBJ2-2,TGTGCCAGCAGCCCGCGGACTAGCGGGGGGAACACCGGGGAGCTGTTTTTT,CASSPRTSGGNTGELFF
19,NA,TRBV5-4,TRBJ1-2,TGTGCCAGCAGGTTGCTCGGAGGCAGGCTTACTTCCTTCAACTATGGCTACACCTTC,CASRLLGGRLTSFNYGYTF
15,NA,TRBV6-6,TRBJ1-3,TGTGCCAGCAGCTTTACAGGGAGCTCTGGAAACACCATATATTTT,CASSFTGSSGNTIYF
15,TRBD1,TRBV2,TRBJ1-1,TGTGCCAGCAGTGAAGCGTGGACAGGGAACACTGAAGCTTTCTTT,CASSEAWTGNTEAFF